This TCR beta chain appears in the sequencing data of a study of T cell changes during pregnancy in multiple sclerosis. The V segment lost 2 bases and the J segment 5 bases; nucleotides outside the gene matches: 5. The CDR3 covers 14 residues. Germline CDR1 reads MNHNS; CDR2 reads SASEGT. The repertoire was sequenced with immunoSEQ multiplex PCR; TCRdb's copy has only in-frame clones and lacks some. The sample includes 50,000 or so clones, around 90% of them seen just once. This TCR derives from a female donor with multiple sclerosis, enrolled in a pregnancy study. This chain links TRBV6-1 with TRBJ2-5, with 7 bases fitting TRBD1. The sequencing here drew on CD4+ T cells from peripheral blood mononuclear cells, taken before pregnancy. CDR3 residues: CASSEWGQPETQYF. CDR3 coding DNA: TGTGCCAGCAGTGAATGGGGACAGCCCGAGACCCAGTACTTC.